Below are 13 T cell receptor beta chains sequenced from a single sample in a study of blood T cell repertoires in COVID-19. Sequenced by immunoSEQ multiplex PCR; TCRdb stores in-frame clones only, minus some. In the table there are some 130,000 clones, 78% of which are singletons. Material: peripheral blood. Source of these receptors: a man in his 60s who had recovered from COVID-19.

This rearrangement joins TRBV24-1 to TRBJ2-2, with TRBD2 identical over 8 bases. The CDR3 totals 17 residues. CDR1 and CDR2 (germline): KGHDR, SFDVKD. Trimming took 3 bases from V and 8 from J; bases not matched to a gene: 13. The CDR3 region is CATSDPSSGLVSGELFF. The CDR3 nucleotides read TGTGCCACCAGTGATCCCTCCTCGGGACTAGTATCTGGGGAGCTGTTTTTT.

This chain links TRBV19 with TRBJ2-5, with TRBD2 identical over 10 bases. Looked up from germline, CDR1 is LNHDA and CDR2 is SQIVND (reference sequence). This CDR3 contains 16 residues. Unmatched junction bases numbered 8, after V lost 5 bases and J lost 2 bases. CDR3 sequence: CASSPRLAGGQETQYF. Written as DNA, the CDR3 is TGTGCCAGTAGTCCTCGACTAGCGGGCGGTCAAGAGACCCAGTACTTC.

The chain recombines TRBV6-2 or TRBV6-3 with TRBJ2-3; the D gene is possibly TRBD1 (6 bases). With 5 bases removed from V and 0 bases from J, the gap between germline ends came to 15 bases. This CDR3 has 16 residues. The germline gives CDR1 MNHEY, CDR2 SVGEGT. DNA for the CDR3: TGTGCCAGCAGTCTTATGGGGGCTTCTAGCACAGATACGCAGTATTTT. Residues: CASSLMGASSTDTQYF.

This rearrangement joins TRBV6-2 or TRBV6-3 to TRBJ1-5; possible D gene TRBD1, 6 bases. The CDR3 totals 15 residues. Germline CDR1 MNHEY, CDR2 SVGEGT. The V gene lost 0 bases and the J gene lost 3 bases, with 9 bases spanning the gap. The CDR3 protein is CASSYSRTVNQPQHF. The DNA of the CDR3 is TGTGCCAGCAGTTACTCGCGGACAGTCAATCAGCCCCAGCATTTT.

The rearrangement joins TRBV4-2 to TRBJ1-2; 10 bases map to TRBD1. Losses at the gene ends were 3 bases for V and 0 bases for J; bases not matched to a gene: 7. Germline assignment: CDR1 LGHNA and CDR2 YNFKEQ. CDR3 length equals 17 residues. CDR3 sequence reads: CASSQAGTGAPNYGYTF. As DNA, the CDR3 is TGTGCCAGCAGCCAGGCCGGGACAGGGGCACCTAACTATGGCTACACCTTC.

The sample holds a few counts of this clone. The chain uses TRBV19 and TRBJ2-2, with 9 bases that match TRBD2. J was trimmed by 7 bases and V by 2 bases; bases with no gene match: 14. CDR3 size: 18 residues. From germline, CDR1 is LNHDA and CDR2 SQIVND (reference sequence). The CDR3: CASSISPRGRAGNGELFF. CDR3 DNA: TGTGCCAGTAGTATAAGCCCCCGCGGGAGGGCGGGGAACGGGGAGCTGTTTTTT. Full variable domain (remainder filled in from reference TRBV19 and TRBJ2-2): DGGITQSPKYLFRKEGQNVTLSCEQNLNHDAMYWYRQDPGQGLRLIYYSQIVNDFQKGDIAEGYSVSREKKESFPLTVTSAQKNPTAFYLCASSISPRGRAGNGELFFGEGSRLTVL.

The rearrangement uses TRBV5-3 and TRBJ2-7; D ambiguous. TRBV5-3 falls under the ORF class, with uncertain function. The CDR3 contains 9 residues. V lost 8 bases, J lost 9 bases, and 9 bases lay in between. The CDR3 sequence: CASIFRQYF. In DNA form, the CDR3 reads TGTGCCAGTATTTTTAGGCAGTACTTC.

The gene calls are TRBV18 and TRBJ1-5; possibly TRBD1 for D (5 bases). The germline V gene encodes CDR1 KGHSH and CDR2 LQKENI. The length of the CDR3 is 15 residues. Trimming cost V 6 bases and J 3 bases, with 15 bases left between them. CDR3 amino acids: CASSLETANNQPQHF. CDR3 nucleotides: TGTGCCAGCTCCCTGGAGACAGCTAACAATCAGCCCCAGCATTTT.

The chain joins TRBV20-1 to TRBJ1-5; TRBD1 agrees at 10 bases. This CDR3 region has 17 residues. CDR1 and CDR2 (germline): DFQATT, SNEGSKA (reference sequence). With V trimmed by 3 bases and J by 2 bases, 10 bases remained unmatched. As DNA, the CDR3 is TGCAGTGCTAGTGGGACAGGGGCTACGGGGGGCAATCAGCCCCAGCATTTT. Protein product: CSASGTGATGGNQPQHF.

This sequence joins TRBV3-1 (or the pseudogene TRBV3-2) and TRBJ2-3, with D tentatively TRBD2 (5 bases). CDR3 length: 17 residues. V was clipped by 0 bases and J by 1 base, with 14 bases between them. The germline V gene encodes CDR1 LGHDT and CDR2 YNNKEL (reference sequence). The CDR3 DNA reads TGTGCCAGCAGCCAAGATCTAGCAGATCCCCGCACAGATACGCAGTATTTT. It encodes CASSQDLADPRTDTQYF.

The J gene is TRBJ2-2, the V gene TRBV6-1; TRBD2 might be the D (6 bases). The V and J ends lost 5 bases and 5 bases respectively, with 21 bases between them. CDR1 is MNHNS, CDR2 SASEGT, per germline. This CDR3 is 17 amino acids long. CDR3 sequence reads: CASSKDYSGRSTGELFF. The CDR3 DNA is TGTGCCAGCAGTAAAGACTACAGCGGGCGTAGTACCGGGGAGCTGTTTTTT.

This chain joins TRBV6-2 or TRBV6-3 and TRBJ1-6; 7 nucleotides match TRBD1. V lost 5 bases to trimming and J lost 8 bases; unmatched junction nucleotides: 3. CDR3 size: 13 residues. Per the germline V gene, CDR1 is MNHEY and CDR2 is SVGEGT. CDR3 DNA sequence: TGTGCCAGCAGTCCGGGACAGCATTCACCCCTCCACTTT. Translating gives CASSPGQHSPLHF.

The CDR3, as DNA: TGTGCCAGCAGCTTAGGCAGGGGGTCGAGAATCCAAGAGACCCAGTACTTC. Protein: CASSLGRGSRIQETQYF. This chain connects TRBV11-2 to TRBJ2-5; TRBD1 matches 7 bases. The V gene end was trimmed by 1 base and the J gene end by 1 base; junction bases not matched to a gene: 9. The CDR3 contains 17 residues. Germline-derived CDR1 and CDR2 are SGHAT and FQNNGV.